This TCR beta chain was identified in a study of cytomegalovirus exposure and HLA in healthy donors (dated 2017 in TCRdb). Regarding the research as a whole: The 666 repertoires of the first cohort and the 120 validation repertoires were produced on the same platform, according to a later analysis. To predict cytomegalovirus infection status, the study brought together high-throughput TCR immunosequencing, statistical association of individual TCRs with disease status, and machine learning. In addition to the first cohort of hundreds of subjects, a separate validation cohort of 120 different subjects was used. The study aimed to test whether signatures of past pathogen exposure could be identified by cataloging public T cell receptors.

Donors formed part of the validation cohort, which comprised over a hundred subjects and was distinct from the first cohort of 666 subjects. Paper-wide results and their limitations: Subsequent analysis determined that TCRs grouped into clusters in the first cohort also showed a tendency toward co-occurrence across the 90 to 150 validation repertoires, and 94% of cluster scores exceeded 0. Cytomegalovirus status was reported to be diagnosed by the classifier with high specificity and sensitivity in both the original and validation cohorts. In the study, roughly 160 TCR beta chains were listed as associated with cytomegalovirus. The validation cohort had no HLA typing available for a later analysis, so co-occurrence within that cohort was assessed over all 120 or so repertoires. It was suggested by the authors that the approach could potentially be generalized to other disease states and immunological phenotypes. A few of the identified cytomegalovirus-associated TCR beta chains were confirmed in vitro to be specific for cytomegalovirus antigens. While some public TCRs were present in many individuals, most TCR sequences turned up only very rarely across donors.

CDR1 is given as MRHNA and CDR2 as SNTAGT, both from the germline V gene. Its CDR3 holds 14 amino acids, cysteine through phenylalanine. Only the CDR3 DNA is retained, 42 bases long and in frame from the first base. V loses 5 bases of germline sequence and J loses 0 bases, and the interval between the two ends is 10 bases. Remarks on this clone: The antigen it recognizes is unknown. Per-base qualities were not stored, and no clone one base away is much larger.

Library prep was done by the immunoSEQ multiplex PCR assay. As for the authors' bioinformatics: To diagnose cytomegalovirus status from the catalog of TCR beta chain sequences, a statistical classification framework was built. TCRdb's version of the immuneACCESS table is confined to in-frame rearrangements and falls short of the full clone set. An unresolved V gene accounts for under half of the shortfall where checked; the remainder is of unknown origin. V, J and clone size are those of that table, while D and trimming were read from the DNA. The sample yields about 43,000 clones; about 90% were counted once. Roughly 5.2% of the sample is in the top ten clones.

This receptor was taken from a man in his late teens or twenties in good health and CMV-seronegative. The chain couples TRBV6-4 to TRBJ1-1; TRBD1 is possibly the D segment (5 matching bases). Source material: PBMCs. Read as DNA, the sequence is TGTGCCAGCAGTCCAGACAGAATGAACACTGAAGCTTTCTTT. This yields the protein CASSPDRMNTEAFF.